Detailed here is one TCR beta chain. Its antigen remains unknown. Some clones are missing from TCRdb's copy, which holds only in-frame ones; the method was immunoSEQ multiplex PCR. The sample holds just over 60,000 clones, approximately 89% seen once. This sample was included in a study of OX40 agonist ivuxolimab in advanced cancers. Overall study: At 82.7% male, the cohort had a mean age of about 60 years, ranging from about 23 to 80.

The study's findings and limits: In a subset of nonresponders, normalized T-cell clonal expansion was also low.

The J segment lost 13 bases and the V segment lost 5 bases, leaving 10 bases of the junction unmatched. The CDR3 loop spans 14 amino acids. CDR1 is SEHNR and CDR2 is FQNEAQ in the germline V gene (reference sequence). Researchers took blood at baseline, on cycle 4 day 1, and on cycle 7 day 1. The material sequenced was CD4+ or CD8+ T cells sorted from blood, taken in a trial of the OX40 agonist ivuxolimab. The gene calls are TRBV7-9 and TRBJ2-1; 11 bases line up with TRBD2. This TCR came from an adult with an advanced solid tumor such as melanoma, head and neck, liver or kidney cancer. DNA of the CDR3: TGTGCCAGCAGCCCTACCTTAGCGGGAGGGCGTCAGTTCTTC. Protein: CASSPTLAGGRQFF. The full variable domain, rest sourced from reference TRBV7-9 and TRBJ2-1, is DTGVSQNPRHKITKRGQNVTFRCDPISEHNRLYWYRQTLGQGPEFLTYFQNEAQLEKSRLLSDRFSAERPKGSFSTLEIQRTEQGDSAMYLCASSPTLAGGRQFFGPGTRLTVL.